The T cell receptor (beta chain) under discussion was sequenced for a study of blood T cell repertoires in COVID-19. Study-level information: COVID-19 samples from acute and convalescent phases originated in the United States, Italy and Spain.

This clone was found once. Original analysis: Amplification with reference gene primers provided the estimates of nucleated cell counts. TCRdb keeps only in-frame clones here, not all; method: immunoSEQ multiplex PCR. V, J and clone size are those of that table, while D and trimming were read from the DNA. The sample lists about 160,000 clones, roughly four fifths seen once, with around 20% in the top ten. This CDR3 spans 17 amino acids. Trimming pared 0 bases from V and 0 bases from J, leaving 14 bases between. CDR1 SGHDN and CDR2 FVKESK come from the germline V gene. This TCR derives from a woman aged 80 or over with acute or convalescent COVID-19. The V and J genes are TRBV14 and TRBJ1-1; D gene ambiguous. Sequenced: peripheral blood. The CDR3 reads CASSQDPRLSMNTEAFF. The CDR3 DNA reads TGTGCCAGCAGCCAAGATCCCAGACTGAGCATGAACACTGAAGCTTTCTTT.